Here is one TCR beta chain with its context. Method: immunoSEQ multiplex PCR; TCRdb's copy keeps in-frame clones and lacks some. The sample includes about 80,000 clones, approximately 91% of them seen just once. With 5 bases removed from V and 7 bases from J, the gap between germline ends came to 15 bases. This CDR3 comprises 14 residues. Germline CDR1 reads KGHSH; CDR2 reads LQKENI. These data belong to a study of blood T cell repertoires in COVID-19. Study-level background: T cells, B-cell-depleted T cells, or PBMCs provided the cDNA or gDNA that served as material.

This TCR was sampled from a man in his 70s with acute or convalescent COVID-19. The sequenced material came from peripheral blood. This chain links TRBV18 with TRBJ1-5; tentatively, D is TRBD1 (6 bases). Here the CDR3 DNA reads TGTGCCAGCTCAGGGTCAGGGGAGGGCCAGCCCCAGCATTTT. This codes for CASSGSGEGQPQHF.